One and the same sample provided the 15 T cell receptor beta chains below, sequenced in a study of beta chain features in type 1 diabetes. Every isolated RNA sample was fully reverse transcribed, so sequencing captured expressed TCRB transcripts. Sequencing was performed with immunoSEQ multiplex PCR; in TCRdb, only in-frame clones are kept and a portion is missing. The sample holds nearly 350,000 clones; around 7.6% are singletons and the top ten take approximately 0.44%. The specimen was central memory CD4+ T cells from blood. Receptors were obtained from a woman under 30 in good health.

The chain joins TRBV21-1 to TRBJ2-1; the table's D call, TRBD2, was not checked against the DNA. TRBV21-1 is a pseudogene. This CDR3 has 13 residues. The CDR3 DNA sequence: TGTGCCAGCAGCAACGGAACTAGGGATGAGCAGTTCTTC. Its translation is CASSNGTRDEQFF.

This clone was seen a handful of times. J is TRBJ1-2 and V is TRBV5-6, with D maybe TRBD1 (5 bases). Germline V gene sequence: CDR1 SGHDT, CDR2 YYEEEE. The CDR3 covers 15 residues. V lost 1 base, J lost 4 bases, and 14 bases lay in between. CDR3 nucleotide sequence: TGTGCCAGCAGCTTGTTCTCTCGGGACCTCTATGGCTACACCTTC. Encoded protein: CASSLFSRDLYGYTF.

This clone has just a few counts. V is TRBV5-1 and J is TRBJ2-5, with D uncertain. The CDR3 has 16 amino acids. V lost 3 bases and J lost 1, with 16 bases in between. Germline lookup yields CDR1 SGHRS and CDR2 YFSETQ. The CDR3 sequence is CASSWSGGPVQETQYF. DNA of the CDR3: TGCGCCAGCAGCTGGTCGGGCGGACCGGTCCAAGAGACCCAGTACTTC.

This clone appeared many times. The chain has TRBV5-6 and TRBJ2-3, with D possibly TRBD1 on 6 matching bases. V was pared by 5 bases and J by 5 bases, with 12 bases between. CDR3 length: 13 residues. Germline V CDR1 and CDR2: SGHDT, YYEEEE. This CDR3 reads CASRRDTGDTQYF. CDR3 nucleotides: TGTGCCAGCAGACGGGACACCGGAGATACGCAGTATTTT.

There are many counts of this clone. The rearrangement joins TRBV7-9 to TRBJ1-4, with TRBD1 identical over 8 bases. Germline V CDR1 and CDR2: SEHNR, FQNEAQ (reference sequence). This CDR3 spans 13 amino acids. The trim removed 3 bases at V and 7 bases at J, leaving 1 base unmatched. CDR3 residues: CASSFTGGEKLFF. The CDR3 DNA follows: TGTGCCAGCAGCTTTACAGGGGGTGAAAAACTGTTTTTT.

The chain joins TRBV7-2 to TRBJ2-3; TRBD2 matches at 13 bases. V was clipped by 4 bases and J by 4 bases; unmatched bases: 5. The CDR3 is 16 residues long. From germline, CDR1 is SGHTA and CDR2 FQGNSA. The CDR3 DNA is TGTGCCAGCAGCTCGGGACTAGCGGGACTCGCAGATACGCAGTATTTT. Its translation is CASSSGLAGLADTQYF.

This chain joins TRBV11-2 and TRBJ1-1; D call uncertain. Trimming cost V 2 bases and J 3 bases, with 7 bases left between them. Per the germline V gene, CDR1 is SGHAT and CDR2 is FQNNGV. The CDR3 length is 13 residues. CDR3 residues: CASSLIQDTEAFF. In DNA, the CDR3 is TGTGCCAGCAGCTTAATTCAGGACACTGAAGCTTTCTTT.

The chain is built from TRBV7-2 and TRBJ2-1; unclear D gene. The V gene's germline CDR1 is SGHTA and CDR2 FQGNSA. The CDR3 contains 15 residues. Trimming removed 5 bases from V and 0 bases from J, with 11 bases in between. The CDR3 DNA sequence: TGTGCCAGCAGCGCTGTACCGGACTCCTACAATGAGCAGTTCTTC. Translation gives CASSAVPDSYNEQFF.

This clone showed up many times. This same CDR3 is encoded by further DNA sequences in the sample. V and J are TRBV9 and TRBJ2-1; D is undetermined. CDR3 length equals 15 residues. Germline V gives CDR1 SGDLS, CDR2 YYNGEE. The ends were cut back, 0 bases at V and 0 bases at J, with 7 bases in the middle. The CDR3 DNA reads as TGTGCCAGCAGCGTAGTGGGAAGCTCCTACAATGAGCAGTTCTTC. Residues: CASSVVGSSYNEQFF.

The chain is built from TRBV4-2 and TRBJ1-1, with 10 bases lining up with TRBD1. The junction had 4 bases not matched to a gene; V was cut back by 4 bases and J by 5 bases. The V gene's germline CDR1 is LGHNA and CDR2 YNFKEQ. The CDR3 spans 14 residues. The CDR3 bases are TGTGCCAGCAGCCCTGACAGGGGGCGGACTGAAGCTTTCTTT. Residues: CASSPDRGRTEAFF.

This clone was observed a handful of times. This chain connects TRBV7-2 to TRBJ2-7; 9 positions match TRBD2. This CDR3 comprises 14 residues. The J segment lost 7 bases and the V segment lost 2 bases, leaving 6 bases of the junction unmatched. Looked up from germline, CDR1 is SGHTA and CDR2 is FQGNSA. CDR3 sequence (DNA): TGTGCCAGCAGCTTATTAGTGCTAGCGGGAGAGCAGTACTTC. This codes for CASSLLVLAGEQYF. The variable domain in full, completed from reference TRBV7-2 and TRBJ2-7, reads GAGVSQSPSNKVTEKGKDVELRCDPISGHTALYWYRQSLGQGLEFLIYFQGNSAPDKSGLPSDRFSAERTGGSVSTLTIQRTQQEDSAVYLCASSLLVLAGEQYFGPGTRLTVT.

Only a few counts were recorded for this clone. The V and J genes are TRBV25-1 and TRBJ2-2, with D perhaps TRBD2 (5 bases). CDR1 MGHDK and CDR2 SYGVNS come from the germline V gene. V was shortened by 0 bases and J by 16 bases, with 18 bases between the two germline ends. The CDR3 is 14 amino acids. The CDR3 nucleotides read TGTGCCAGCAGTGAATACGGGAAACAGTGGACCCCGTTTTTT. This encodes CASSEYGKQWTPFF.

The sample holds a few counts of this clone. The J gene is TRBJ2-1, the V gene TRBV10-3, with 10 nucleotides matching TRBD2. Germline V lookup: CDR1 ENHRY, CDR2 SYGVKD. This CDR3 contains 16 residues. V shed 8 bases and J 3 bases; nucleotides not matched to a gene: 10. The DNA of the CDR3 is TGTGCCATCTCTGCTAGCGGGGGCTTGGACTACAATGAGCAGTTCTTC. Translation gives CAISASGGLDYNEQFF.

This clone was seen more than once but under ten times. The rearrangement uses TRBV7-9 and TRBJ1-1, with 8 bases identical to TRBD1. The CDR3 spans 14 residues. V trimming: 2 bases; J trimming: 7 bases; junction bases outside the gene matches: 6. From germline, CDR1 is SEHNR and CDR2 FQNEAQ (reference sequence). The CDR3 bases are TGTGCCAGCAGCTTAAACCAGGGGGCCGGTGAAGCTTTCTTT. Its translation: CASSLNQGAGEAFF.

This clone was detected only a few times. The rearrangement uses TRBV7-9 and TRBJ2-5, with D possibly being TRBD1 or TRBD2 (5 bases each). The CDR3 loop spans 15 amino acids. The germline V gene has CDR1 SEHNR and CDR2 FQNEAQ (reference sequence). V dropped 5 bases and J dropped 1 base, with 14 bases sitting between them. CDR3 in DNA: TGTGCCAGCAGCGAATCTAGGGGACCCCAAGAGACCCAGTACTTC. Its protein is CASSESRGPQETQYF.